This T cell receptor beta chain was sequenced during a study of T cell changes during pregnancy in multiple sclerosis. Clones were read by immunoSEQ multiplex PCR, and TCRdb kept only the in-frame ones, dropping some. The repertoire consists of about 42,000 clones, with about 85% occurring once and the leading ten covering about 0.64%. The input for sequencing was CD4+ T cells from peripheral blood mononuclear cells, taken before pregnancy. The clonotype originates from a female donor with multiple sclerosis, enrolled in a pregnancy study.

DNA of the CDR3: TGCGCCAGCAGCTTAATAGGACAGGGTCCTAACGCGAACACTGAAGCTTTCTTT. Translation gives CASSLIGQGPNANTEAFF. This chain uses TRBV5-1 with TRBJ1-1, with TRBD1 matching 8 bases. The junction had 13 bases not matched to a gene; V was cut back by 2 bases and J by 1 base. This CDR3 is 18 amino acids long. CDR1 SGHRS and CDR2 YFSETQ come from the germline V gene.